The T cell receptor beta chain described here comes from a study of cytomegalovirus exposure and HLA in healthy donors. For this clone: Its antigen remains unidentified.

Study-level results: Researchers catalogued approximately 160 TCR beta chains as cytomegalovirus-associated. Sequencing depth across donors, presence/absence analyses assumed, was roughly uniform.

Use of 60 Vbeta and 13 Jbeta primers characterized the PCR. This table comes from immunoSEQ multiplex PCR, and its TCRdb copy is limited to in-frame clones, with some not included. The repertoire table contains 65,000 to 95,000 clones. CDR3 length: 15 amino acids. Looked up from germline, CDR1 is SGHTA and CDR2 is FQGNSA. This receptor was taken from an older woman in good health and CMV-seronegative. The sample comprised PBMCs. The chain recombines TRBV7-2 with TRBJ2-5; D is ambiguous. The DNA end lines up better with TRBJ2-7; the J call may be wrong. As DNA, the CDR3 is TGTGCCAGCAGCCCCGCCCAGCAGCGAGCGTACGAGCAGTACTTC. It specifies CASSPAQQRAYEQYF.